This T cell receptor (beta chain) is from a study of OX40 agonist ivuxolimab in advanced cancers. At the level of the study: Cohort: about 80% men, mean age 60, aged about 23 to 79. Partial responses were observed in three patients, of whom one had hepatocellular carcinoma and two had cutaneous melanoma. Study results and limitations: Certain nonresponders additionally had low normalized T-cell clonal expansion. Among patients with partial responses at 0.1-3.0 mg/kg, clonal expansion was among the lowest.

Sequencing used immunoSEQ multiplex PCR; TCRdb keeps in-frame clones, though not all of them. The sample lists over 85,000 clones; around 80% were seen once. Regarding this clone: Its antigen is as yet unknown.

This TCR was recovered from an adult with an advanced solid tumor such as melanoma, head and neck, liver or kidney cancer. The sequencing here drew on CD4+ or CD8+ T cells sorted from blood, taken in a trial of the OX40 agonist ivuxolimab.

CDR3 residues: CASSDKVEKKNTEAFF. CDR3 DNA: TGTGCCAGCAGTGACAAGGTTGAGAAAAAGAACACTGAAGCTTTCTTT. This sequence joins TRBV25-1 and TRBJ1-1, with D unresolved. Germline V gene sequence: CDR1 MGHDK, CDR2 SYGVNS. V shed 3 bases and J shed 1 base, with 15 bases lying between them. The CDR3 has 16 amino acids.